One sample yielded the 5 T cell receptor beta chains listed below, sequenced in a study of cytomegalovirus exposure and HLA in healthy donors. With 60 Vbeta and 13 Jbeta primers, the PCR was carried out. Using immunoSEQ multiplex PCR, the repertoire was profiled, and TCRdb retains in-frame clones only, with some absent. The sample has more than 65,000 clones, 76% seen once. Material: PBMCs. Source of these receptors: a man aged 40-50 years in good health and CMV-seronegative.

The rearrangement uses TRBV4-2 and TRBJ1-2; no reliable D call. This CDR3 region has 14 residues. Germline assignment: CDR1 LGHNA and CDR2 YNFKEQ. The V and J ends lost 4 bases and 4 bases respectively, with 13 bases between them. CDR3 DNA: TGTGCCAGCAGCCCGGGTCGGGCGGGCTATGGCTACACCTTC. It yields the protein CASSPGRAGYGYTF.

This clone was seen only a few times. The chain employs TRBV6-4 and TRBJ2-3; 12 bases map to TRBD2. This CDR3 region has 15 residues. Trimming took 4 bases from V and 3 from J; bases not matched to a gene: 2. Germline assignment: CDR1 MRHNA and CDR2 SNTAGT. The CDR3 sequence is CASSGTSGATDTQYF. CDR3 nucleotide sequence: TGTGCCAGCAGTGGGACTAGCGGGGCAACAGATACGCAGTATTTT.

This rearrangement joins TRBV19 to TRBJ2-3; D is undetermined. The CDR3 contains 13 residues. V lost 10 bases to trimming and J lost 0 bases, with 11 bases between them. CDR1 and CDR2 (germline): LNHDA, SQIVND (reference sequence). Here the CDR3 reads CATIGSSTDTQYF. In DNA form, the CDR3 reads TGTGCCACAATCGGGTCTAGCACAGATACGCAGTATTTT.

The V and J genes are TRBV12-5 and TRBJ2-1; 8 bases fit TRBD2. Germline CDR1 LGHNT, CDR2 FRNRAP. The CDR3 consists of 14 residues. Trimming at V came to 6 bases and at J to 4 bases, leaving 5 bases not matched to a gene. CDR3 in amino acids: CASGLSGGYNEQFF. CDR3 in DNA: TGTGCTAGTGGCCTCAGCGGGGGATACAATGAGCAGTTCTTC.

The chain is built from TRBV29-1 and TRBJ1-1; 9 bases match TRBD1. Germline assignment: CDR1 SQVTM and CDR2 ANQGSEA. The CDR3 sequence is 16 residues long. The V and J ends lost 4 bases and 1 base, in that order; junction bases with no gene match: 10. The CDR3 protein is CSVGIKTGGWNTEAFF. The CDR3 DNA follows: TGCAGCGTTGGAATCAAAACAGGGGGCTGGAACACTGAAGCTTTCTTT.